The rows below give T cell receptor beta chains drawn from one sample of a study of blood T cell repertoires in COVID-19. TCRdb's copy holds only in-frame clones and misses some; the assay was immunoSEQ multiplex PCR. The table includes 68,000 or so clones, 90% detected once. Sequencing was carried out using peripheral blood. The receptors shown here come from a man in his fifties or sixties with COVID-19, enrolled during active disease. Both conserved end residues are part of each CDR3. A D gene is named only where the DNA matches it firmly. A clone size is listed for some rows: how often the clone was seen (once, few, many), or a class if it is expanded.

clone size: NA
J gene: TRBJ1-1
D gene: NA
V gene: TRBV7-8
CDR3 DNA: TGTGCCAGCAGGTTAGACACAATGAACACTGAAGCTTTCTTT
CDR3 protein: CASRLDTMNTEAFF

clone size: NA
J gene: TRBJ2-1
D gene: TRBD1
V gene: TRBV2
CDR3 DNA: TGTGCCAGCACCCGGAGGACAGGGGCTTCCAATGAGCAGTTCTTC
CDR3 protein: CASTRRTGASNEQFF

clone size: NA
J gene: TRBJ1-2
D gene: TRBD1
V gene: TRBV19
CDR3 DNA: TGTGCCAGTAGTATCGCCCGGACAGGAGGGTACTATGGCTACACCTTC
CDR3 protein: CASSIARTGGYYGYTF

clone size: NA
J gene: TRBJ2-3
D gene: TRBD2
V gene: TRBV29-1
CDR3 DNA: TGCAGCGGGGAGGGGACAGATACGCAGTATTTT
CDR3 protein: CSGEGTDTQYF

clone size: NA
J gene: TRBJ1-5
D gene: NA
V gene: TRBV28
CDR3 DNA: TGTGCCAGCAGTGAATGGTCGGGGGGAAATCAGCCCCAGCATTTT
CDR3 protein: CASSEWSGGNQPQHF

clone size: NA
J gene: TRBJ2-5
D gene: TRBD1
V gene: TRBV29-1
CDR3 DNA: TGCAGCGTTGGAGACAGGGGTGGACGAGAGACCCAGTACTTC
CDR3 protein: CSVGDRGGRETQYF

clone size: once
J gene: TRBJ2-6
D gene: TRBD1
V gene: TRBV27
CDR3 DNA: TGTGCCAGCAGTTTAGCCGGGACAGCTACTTTCTCTGGGGCCAACGTCCTGACTTTC
CDR3 protein: CASSLAGTATFSGANVLTF

clone size: NA
J gene: TRBJ2-7
D gene: NA
V gene: TRBV19
CDR3 DNA: TGTGCCAGTAGTCCCCGGGACACCACCTACGAGCAGTACTTC
CDR3 protein: CASSPRDTTYEQYF

clone size: NA
J gene: TRBJ1-6
D gene: TRBD1
V gene: TRBV19
CDR3 DNA: TGTGCCAGTAGATCCGGGACAGGGGATTCACCCCTCCACTTT
CDR3 protein: CASRSGTGDSPLHF

clone size: NA
J gene: TRBJ1-1
D gene: NA
V gene: TRBV15
CDR3 DNA: TGTGCCACCAGCAGAGATCCCTCCAGGGAGGCGGGCACTGAAGCTTTCTTT
CDR3 protein: CATSRDPSREAGTEAFF

clone size: NA
J gene: TRBJ2-7
D gene: NA
V gene: TRBV7-8
CDR3 DNA: TGTGCCAGCAGCTTAGGAGTTTTTTCCGGGAGCGACTCCGAGCAGTACTTC
CDR3 protein: CASSLGVFSGSDSEQYF

clone size: NA
J gene: TRBJ2-1
D gene: TRBD2
V gene: TRBV28
CDR3 DNA: TGTGCCAGCAGTCAGCGACTAGCGCCCTACGAACAGTTCTTC
CDR3 protein: CASSQRLAPYEQFF

clone size: NA
J gene: TRBJ2-7
D gene: NA
V gene: TRBV6-5
CDR3 DNA: TGTGCCAGCCAAGCATACAGCCCAGCCTACGAGCAGTACTTC
CDR3 protein: CASQAYSPAYEQYF

clone size: NA
J gene: TRBJ2-7
D gene: NA
V gene: TRBV19
CDR3 DNA: TGTGCCAGTAGTAGCGGACTTTACGAGCAGTACTTC
CDR3 protein: CASSSGLYEQYF

clone size: NA
J gene: TRBJ1-5
D gene: TRBD1
V gene: TRBV9
CDR3 DNA: TGTGCCAGCAGCGTAGGACCCGGGACAGGGGGACAGCCCCAGCATTTT
CDR3 protein: CASSVGPGTGGQPQHF

clone size: NA
J gene: TRBJ2-1
D gene: NA
V gene: TRBV7-2
CDR3 DNA: TGTGCCAGCAGCTTGGAGGGTATCAGGAATGAGCAGTTCTTC
CDR3 protein: CASSLEGIRNEQFF

clone size: NA
J gene: TRBJ1-5
D gene: NA
V gene: TRBV6-6
CDR3 DNA: TGTGCCAGCAGTTACTCGTCGGGAGATTCCCCCCAGCATTTT
CDR3 protein: CASSYSSGDSPQHF

clone size: once
J gene: TRBJ2-1
D gene: TRBD2
V gene: TRBV4-1
CDR3 DNA: TGCGCCAGCAGCCGAGATCGTGTGGGACTAGCGGCCCCCAAACCGTACAATGAGCAGTTCTTC
CDR3 protein: CASSRDRVGLAAPKPYNEQFF

clone size: NA
J gene: TRBJ1-6
D gene: NA
V gene: TRBV4-1
CDR3 DNA: TGCGCCAGCAGCCATCCCGCTGGGGGCAGGGATAATTCACCCCTCCACTTT
CDR3 protein: CASSHPAGGRDNSPLHF

clone size: NA
J gene: TRBJ2-1
D gene: TRBD2
V gene: TRBV9
CDR3 DNA: TGTGCCAGCAGCGCGCTAGCGGGGGGCTACAATGAGCAGTTCTTC
CDR3 protein: CASSALAGGYNEQFF

clone size: NA
J gene: TRBJ2-1
D gene: TRBD1
V gene: TRBV3-1/TRBV3-2
CDR3 DNA: TGTGCCAGCAGCCAAGCGGACAGGGGTTACAATGAGCAGTTCTTC
CDR3 protein: CASSQADRGYNEQFF

clone size: NA
J gene: TRBJ2-7
D gene: NA
V gene: TRBV9
CDR3 DNA: TGTGCCAGCAGCCCAGGGGTTGGCCAGTACTTC
CDR3 protein: CASSPGVGQYF

clone size: NA
J gene: TRBJ2-3
D gene: TRBD2
V gene: TRBV12-3/TRBV12-4
CDR3 DNA: TGTGCCAGCAGCAGACTAGCCGCAGATACGCAGTATTTT
CDR3 protein: CASSRLAADTQYF

clone size: NA
J gene: TRBJ2-7
D gene: NA
V gene: TRBV21-1
CDR3 DNA: TGTGCCACCCCGGGGACAGGGGGCTTCCACGAGCAGTACTTC
CDR3 protein: CATPGTGGFHEQYF

clone size: NA
J gene: TRBJ2-1
D gene: NA
V gene: TRBV6-2/TRBV6-3
CDR3 DNA: TGTGCCAGCAGTAGCGGCCCCTACAATGAGCAGTTCTTC
CDR3 protein: CASSSGPYNEQFF

clone size: once
J gene: TRBJ1-6
D gene: TRBD1
V gene: TRBV6-5
CDR3 DNA: TGTGCCAGCAGTTACTCAACACAGGGGGATAATTCACCCCTCCACTTT
CDR3 protein: CASSYSTQGDNSPLHF

clone size: NA
J gene: TRBJ2-3
D gene: TRBD2
V gene: TRBV6-5
CDR3 DNA: TGTGCCAGCAGCCGCGGACTAGCGGGAGATACGCAGTATTTT
CDR3 protein: CASSRGLAGDTQYF

clone size: NA
J gene: TRBJ1-2
D gene: TRBD1
V gene: TRBV6-5
CDR3 DNA: TGTGCCAGCAGTTACTCTTACCTACAGGGGAATGGCTACACCTTC
CDR3 protein: CASSYSYLQGNGYTF

clone size: NA
J gene: TRBJ1-5
D gene: NA
V gene: TRBV7-9
CDR3 DNA: TGTGCCAGCAGCTTAGGTAGTACAGGATTTAGCAATCAGCCCCAGCATTTT
CDR3 protein: CASSLGSTGFSNQPQHF

clone size: NA
J gene: TRBJ2-5
D gene: TRBD2
V gene: TRBV5-1
CDR3 DNA: TGCGCCAGCAGCTTGATTAGCGGGAGGGCCGGAGAGACCCAGTACTTC
CDR3 protein: CASSLISGRAGETQYF

clone size: once
J gene: TRBJ2-7
D gene: TRBD2
V gene: TRBV19
CDR3 DNA: TGTGCCAGTAGTGGGCTAGCGGGAGGCGAGCAGTACTTC
CDR3 protein: CASSGLAGGEQYF

clone size: once
J gene: TRBJ2-7
D gene: NA
V gene: TRBV29-1
CDR3 DNA: TGCAGCGTTGGGGGTGAGGGTCAAGACTACGAGCAGTACTTC
CDR3 protein: CSVGGEGQDYEQYF

clone size: NA
J gene: TRBJ2-7
D gene: TRBD2
V gene: TRBV5-5
CDR3 DNA: TGTGCCAGCAGCCGAGGACTAGCGGTGAGCTCCTACGAGCAGTACTTC
CDR3 protein: CASSRGLAVSSYEQYF

clone size: once
J gene: TRBJ1-2
D gene: NA
V gene: TRBV12-3/TRBV12-4
CDR3 DNA: TGTGCCAGCACCCAACCGGGGGACCGCTACACCTTC
CDR3 protein: CASTQPGDRYTF

clone size: once
J gene: TRBJ1-3
D gene: TRBD1
V gene: TRBV5-6
CDR3 DNA: TGTGCCAGCAGCGGTGGGACAGGGGGCTTCCCTGGAAACACCATATATTTT
CDR3 protein: CASSGGTGGFPGNTIYF

clone size: NA
J gene: TRBJ1-4
D gene: TRBD1
V gene: TRBV19
CDR3 DNA: TGTGCCAGTAGCTGGCAGGGGGAGGATGAAAAACTGTTTTTT
CDR3 protein: CASSWQGEDEKLFF

clone size: NA
J gene: TRBJ1-4
D gene: NA
V gene: TRBV9
CDR3 DNA: TGTGCCAGCAGCGTAGCTGAGGGCCCCATACAAGAAAAACTGTTTTTT
CDR3 protein: CASSVAEGPIQEKLFF

clone size: once
J gene: TRBJ2-1
D gene: TRBD2
V gene: TRBV5-1
CDR3 DNA: TGCGCCAGCAGCTTGGGGGTTGTAATAGCGGGAGAGATCGACAATGAGCAGTTCTTC
CDR3 protein: CASSLGVVIAGEIDNEQFF

clone size: NA
J gene: TRBJ1-5
D gene: NA
V gene: TRBV19
CDR3 DNA: TGTGCCAGTAGTATAGCCAGGGGTAGCAATCAGCCCCAGCATTTT
CDR3 protein: CASSIARGSNQPQHF

clone size: NA
J gene: TRBJ2-1
D gene: NA
V gene: TRBV30
CDR3 DNA: TGTGCCTGGAGTCGGCGGGAAGTCTTCTTC
CDR3 protein: CAWSRREVFF

clone size: NA
J gene: TRBJ1-2
D gene: NA
V gene: TRBV19
CDR3 DNA: TGTGCCAGTAGTATTGGGCAGGGTGGCTATGGCTACACCTTC
CDR3 protein: CASSIGQGGYGYTF

clone size: NA
J gene: TRBJ2-7
D gene: TRBD1
V gene: TRBV29-1
CDR3 DNA: TGCAGCGTTCAAAGGGGACAGGGGTGGAACGAGCAGTACTTC
CDR3 protein: CSVQRGQGWNEQYF

clone size: NA
J gene: TRBJ2-7
D gene: NA
V gene: TRBV7-2
CDR3 DNA: TGTGCCAGCAGCTTTGACAGGACCTACGAGCAGTACTTC
CDR3 protein: CASSFDRTYEQYF

clone size: NA
J gene: TRBJ2-5
D gene: TRBD2
V gene: TRBV6-5
CDR3 DNA: TGTGCCAGCAGTTACTCGATGCGGGGGACGGAGACCCAGTACTTC
CDR3 protein: CASSYSMRGTETQYF

clone size: few
J gene: TRBJ2-1
D gene: TRBD1
V gene: TRBV4-3
CDR3 DNA: TGCGCCAGCAGCCAACGCCCGACAGGGGGGAATGAGCAGTTCTTC
CDR3 protein: CASSQRPTGGNEQFF

clone size: NA
J gene: TRBJ1-5
D gene: NA
V gene: TRBV19
CDR3 DNA: TGTGCCAGTAGTACGGCGGCCTGGAGCAATCAGCCCCAGCATTTT
CDR3 protein: CASSTAAWSNQPQHF

clone size: NA
J gene: TRBJ1-5
D gene: NA
V gene: TRBV7-9
CDR3 DNA: TGTGCCAGCAGCTTAGACGTGGGCAAATATAGCAATCAGCCCCAGCATTTT
CDR3 protein: CASSLDVGKYSNQPQHF

clone size: NA
J gene: TRBJ2-7
D gene: NA
V gene: TRBV15
CDR3 DNA: TGTGCCACCAGCAGAGATAGGACAGACTACGAGCAGTACTTC
CDR3 protein: CATSRDRTDYEQYF

clone size: NA
J gene: TRBJ2-3
D gene: NA
V gene: TRBV6-6
CDR3 DNA: TGTGCCAGCAGCGCCGGTGGGGCTTGGGGTGCAGATACGCAGTATTTT
CDR3 protein: CASSAGGAWGADTQYF

clone size: NA
J gene: TRBJ2-7
D gene: NA
V gene: TRBV12-3/TRBV12-4
CDR3 DNA: TGTGCCAGCAGTGGGCTTGGGGAGCAGTACTTC
CDR3 protein: CASSGLGEQYF